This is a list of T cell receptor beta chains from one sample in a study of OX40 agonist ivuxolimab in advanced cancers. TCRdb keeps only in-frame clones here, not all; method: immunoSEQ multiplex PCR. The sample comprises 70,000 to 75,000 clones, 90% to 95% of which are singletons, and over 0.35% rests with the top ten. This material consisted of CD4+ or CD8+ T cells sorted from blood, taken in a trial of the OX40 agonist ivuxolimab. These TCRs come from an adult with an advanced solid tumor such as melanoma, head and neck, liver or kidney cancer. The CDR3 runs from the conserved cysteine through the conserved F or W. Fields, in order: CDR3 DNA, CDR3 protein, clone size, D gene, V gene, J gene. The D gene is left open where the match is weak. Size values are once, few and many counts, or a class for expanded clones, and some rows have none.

TGTGCCACCAAACCCGGGACTAGCTCCTCCCCCGGGGAGCTGTTTTTT,CATKPGTSSSPGELFF,.,TRBD2,TRBV15,TRBJ2-2
TGTGCCAGCAGACCCAATCCGCCGGGACTAGCGGGAGGAGGAAGCACCGGGGAGCTGTTTTTT,CASRPNPPGLAGGGSTGELFF,.,TRBD2,TRBV2,TRBJ2-2
TGTGCCAGCAGGACCAACACAGATACGCAGTATTTT,CASRTNTDTQYF,once,.,TRBV7-2,TRBJ2-3
TGTGCCAGCAGCTTAGGGGCAGACTATACGCAGTATTTT,CASSLGADYTQYF,.,.,TRBV11-2,TRBJ2-3
TGTGCCAGCAGCCAGACAGGGTACGGCTACACCTTC,CASSQTGYGYTF,.,TRBD1,TRBV5-6,TRBJ1-2
TGTGCCAGTAGTAGGTCCTGGGACACAGATACGCAGTATTTT,CASSRSWDTDTQYF,once,.,TRBV19,TRBJ2-3
TGTGCCAGCAGTCAAGTCTTCAGCATGAACACTGAAGCTTTCTTT,CASSQVFSMNTEAFF,.,.,TRBV6-5,TRBJ1-1
TGTGCCAGTAGTATACCCCAGCCCACCCGACAGTTCTTC,CASSIPQPTRQFF,once,.,TRBV19,TRBJ2-1
TGTGCCAGCGCCCCACTAGCCCATAGCAATCAGCCCCAGCATTTT,CASAPLAHSNQPQHF,once,.,TRBV19,TRBJ1-5
TGTGCTAGTGGTTGGGTAAACGACAGGGGGCATGCTTTCTTT,CASGWVNDRGHAFF,.,TRBD1,TRBV12-5,TRBJ1-1
TGCGCCAGCAGCCAAGGACAGGGTACTGAAAAACTGTTTTTT,CASSQGQGTEKLFF,once,TRBD1,TRBV4-3,TRBJ1-4
TGTGCCAGCAGTGAAGCCGACCTCGGATCTGGAAACACCATATATTTT,CASSEADLGSGNTIYF,.,.,TRBV6-1,TRBJ1-3
TGTGCCACACAACAGGGGACATCCTACGAGCAGTACTTC,CATQQGTSYEQYF,.,TRBD1,TRBV19,TRBJ2-7
TGCGCCAGCGCACCGGCGGCGGGGCGGGCATACAATGAGCAGTTCTTC,CASAPAAGRAYNEQFF,.,.,TRBV10-2,TRBJ2-1
TGTGCCAGCAGCTTAGCGGGGACGTCTCTGAACACTGAAGCTTTCTTT,CASSLAGTSLNTEAFF,.,.,TRBV7-9,TRBJ1-1
TGTGCCACCTCCCCCCGTGGGGTGTCCTACGAGCAGTACTTC,CATSPRGVSYEQYF,.,.,TRBV5-6,TRBJ2-7
TGTGCCAGCAGCTTACCCCCGGGCATCTCCTACGAGCAGTACTTC,CASSLPPGISYEQYF,.,.,TRBV5-4,TRBJ2-7
TGTGCCAGCAGCGTAGACGCACAGGGGATACGTGAAGCTTTCTTT,CASSVDAQGIREAFF,few,TRBD1,TRBV9,TRBJ1-1
TGTGCCAGTAAGGACAGGGGGCGCAGGGAGACCCAGTACTTC,CASKDRGRRETQYF,.,TRBD1,TRBV19,TRBJ2-5
TGTGCCAGCAGCGCAAGCAGCGGGAGTTCGGTATGGCACGAGCAGTACTTC,CASSASSGSSVWHEQYF,.,TRBD2,TRBV7-2,TRBJ2-7
TGTGCCAGCAGCGGGGGGGACAGAAGTGGGGCTTTCTTT,CASSGGDRSGAFF,.,TRBD1,TRBV7-2,TRBJ1-1
TGTGCCAGCAAGTATCGGACAGGGGCCGCTGGCTACACCTTC,CASKYRTGAAGYTF,.,TRBD1,TRBV2,TRBJ1-2
TGTGCCAGCAGTTACGGACAGGGGGCGAGCAACGAGCAGTACTTC,CASSYGQGASNEQYF,.,TRBD1,TRBV6-5,TRBJ2-7
TGTGCCAGTAGTTCCGGACTAGCGCTTAGTACGCAGTATTTT,CASSSGLALSTQYF,.,TRBD2,TRBV19,TRBJ2-3
TGTGCCAGCAGTGGTCTTGGACAGGGGAACACTGAAGCTTTCTTT,CASSGLGQGNTEAFF,.,TRBD1,TRBV6-1,TRBJ1-1
TGTGCCAGCTCACCCCAAGGGGGCAGGGGCTTCAACACCGGGGAGCTGTTTTTT,CASSPQGGRGFNTGELFF,.,TRBD1,TRBV18,TRBJ2-2
TGTGCCAGCACTCGAGAAGATAACACTGAAGCTTTCTTT,CASTREDNTEAFF,.,.,TRBV2,TRBJ1-1
TGTGCCAGCAGTTCGAAGGTACGGATGAACACTGAAGCTTTCTTT,CASSSKVRMNTEAFF,.,.,TRBV27,TRBJ1-1
TGTGCCTGGAAAGGGACTAGCGGGAGGGTGACCTACGAGCAGTACTTC,CAWKGTSGRVTYEQYF,.,TRBD2,TRBV30,TRBJ2-7
TGCGCCAGCCCGGGTGGGGGGGACACTGAAGCTTTCTTT,CASPGGGDTEAFF,.,.,TRBV5-1,TRBJ1-1
TGTGCCAGCAGACTATCAGACAATAGCAATCAGCCCCAGCATTTT,CASRLSDNSNQPQHF,.,.,TRBV6-5,TRBJ1-5
TGCGCCAGCAGCCAAGATTTTGGCGCGCGGGACAGGGGGCGAGATCGTCAGCCCCAGCATTTT,CASSQDFGARDRGRDRQPQHF,.,TRBD1,TRBV4-3,TRBJ1-5
TGTGCCAGTAGTATAGATCGGGGTGACTGGGATGAGCAGTTCTTC,CASSIDRGDWDEQFF,once,.,TRBV19,TRBJ2-1
TGTGCCATCAGTGAAGGGACTAGCGTCTACGAGCAGTACTTC,CAISEGTSVYEQYF,.,TRBD2,TRBV10-3,TRBJ2-7
TGTGCCAGCAGCTCCCGACAGGGGCGCACTGAAGCTTTCTTT,CASSSRQGRTEAFF,.,TRBD1,TRBV7-2,TRBJ1-1
TGCGCCAGCAGCTCCCCCTTAGGACTAGCCCAACTCTACAATGAGCAGTTCTTC,CASSSPLGLAQLYNEQFF,few,TRBD2,TRBV5-1,TRBJ2-1